One sample yielded the 24 T cell receptor beta chains listed below, sequenced in a study of T-cell reconstitution after alpha-beta-depleted transplantation in children. It was with unique molecular identifiers that the TCRbeta library was prepared. Via MiXCR, TCRdb re-called the PCR reads, giving one row per CDR3 protein. The table has more than 200,000 distinct CDR3 sequences, 17% seen once. The sequences come from PBMCs, mostly from graft donor cells, collected 360 days after TCRalphabeta/CD19-depleted stem cell transplant. The receptors stem from a male patient between 2 and 10 years old who had a stem cell transplant for acute lymphoblastic leukemia, so the T cells may come from the graft donor.

This clonotype has only one observation. The CDR3 end shows no conserved phenylalanine or tryptophan, and so a read error is likely. The chain joins TRBV7-9 to TRBJ2-7, with a weak D call TRBD2 (5 bases). The CDR3 totals 12 residues. Per germline, CDR1 SEHNR and CDR2 FQNEAQ (reference sequence). Deletions cut 6 bases from V and 4 bases from J, with 10 bases between. The CDR3 bases are TGTGCCAGCAGTCCCCGAGGGTACGAGCAGTACTCC. It is translated as CASSPRGYEQYS.

The chain recombines TRBV29-1 with TRBJ2-5; D is perhaps TRBD2 (5 bases). This CDR3 is built from 12 residues. Germline CDR1 reads SQVTM; CDR2 reads ANQGSEA. The germline V and J ends were trimmed by 6 bases and 5 bases, with 13 bases remaining between them. The CDR3 DNA follows: TGCAGCGTGGATACTAGTGGGGAGACCCAGTACTTC. It translates to CSVDTSGETQYF.

This clonotype showed up many times. The V and J genes are TRBV29-1 and TRBJ1-6; D gene unclear. V was clipped by 7 bases and J by 7 bases, with 11 bases between them. The CDR3 is 12 residues long. From germline, CDR1 is SQVTM and CDR2 ANQGSEA. The CDR3 nucleotides read TGCAGCGCCCGAACCGCAAATTCACCCCTCCACTTT. Amino acids: CSARTANSPLHF.

This clonotype was detected only once. This chain links TRBV2 with TRBJ1-1, with D perhaps matching TRBD1 (5 bases). CDR1 is SNHLY, CDR2 FYNNEI, per germline. The ends were cut back, 6 bases at V and 3 bases at J, with 29 bases in the middle. The CDR3 is made up of 19 amino acids. CDR3 loop: CASSLVPGLGRQVYTEAFF. CDR3 bases: TGTGCCAGCAGCTTGGTCCCCGGTTTGGGACGTCAGGTATACACTGAAGCTTTCTTT.

This clonotype was seen a few times. The rearrangement uses TRBV3-1 and TRBJ2-7, with 10 bases identical to TRBD2. The CDR3 contains 15 residues. V shed 0 bases and J 2 bases; nucleotides not matched to a gene: 1. Germline V CDR1 and CDR2: LGHDT, YNNKEL (reference sequence). CDR3 sequence: CASSQDTSGAYEQYF. The CDR3, as DNA: TGTGCCAGCAGCCAAGATACTAGCGGGGCCTACGAGCAGTACTTC.

There are a few counts of this clonotype. J is TRBJ2-2 and V is TRBV10-3, with D perhaps TRBD2 (7 bases). The V end lost 10 bases, the J end lost 6 bases, and 21 bases lay between the germline ends. Per the germline V gene, CDR1 is ENHRY and CDR2 is SYGVKD. The CDR3 sequence is 15 residues long. The CDR3 loop reads CATTPSGSGAGELFF. The CDR3 DNA reads as TGTGCCACGACTCCTAGCGGCTCAGGGGCCGGGGAGCTGTTTTTT.

This chain joins TRBV30 and TRBJ2-5, with 10 bases identical to TRBD1. Per germline, CDR1 GTSNPN and CDR2 SVGIG (reference sequence). The V gene end was trimmed by 1 base and the J gene end by 5 bases; junction bases not matched to a gene: 7. CDR3 size: 15 residues. The CDR3 nucleotides are TGTGCCTGGAGTGCTTCGACAGGGGGCTGGGAGACCCAGTACTTC. Translated: CAWSASTGGWETQYF.

This clonotype was detected a few times. The gene calls are TRBV7-9 and TRBJ2-3; D is unresolved. CDR3 length: 12 residues. Germline V gives CDR1 SEHNR, CDR2 FQNEAQ (reference sequence). The germline V and J ends were trimmed by 2 bases and 4 bases, with 4 bases remaining between them. The CDR3 is CASSLTADTQYF. In DNA form, the CDR3 reads TGTGCCAGCAGCTTAACGGCAGATACGCAGTATTTT.

The genes are TRBV2 and TRBJ1-6; tentative D call: TRBD1 (5 bases). The V gene's germline CDR1 is SNHLY and CDR2 FYNNEI. V lost 8 bases to trimming and J lost 6 bases, with 20 bases between them. CDR3 length equals 16 residues. The CDR3 DNA reads as TGTGCCAGCCAGCCGGGACCCTCGGGGGGTAATTCACCCCTCCACTTT. It specifies CASQPGPSGGNSPLHF.

The rearrangement uses TRBV7-9 and TRBJ1-2; 8 nucleotides line up with TRBD1. This CDR3 has 15 amino acids. V trimming: 5 bases; J trimming: 4 bases; junction bases outside the gene matches: 9. Germline CDR1 and CDR2: SEHNR and FQNEAQ (reference sequence). Here the CDR3 reads CASSPKQGVIYGYTF. DNA of the CDR3: TGTGCCAGCAGCCCGAAACAGGGGGTTATCTATGGCTACACCTTC.

This clonotype occurred many times. This chain uses TRBV20-1 with TRBJ1-1; D not certain. This CDR3 region has 12 residues. V was clipped by 8 bases and J by 3 bases, with 13 bases between them. Germline V gene data show CDR1 as DFQATT and CDR2 as SNEGSKA (reference sequence). CDR3 DNA sequence: TGCAGTACTGCAGGAGAACACACTGAAGCTTTCTTT. Its translation is CSTAGEHTEAFF.

This clonotype was seen just once. The chain joins TRBV19 to TRBJ2-1, with D possibly being TRBD1 (6 bases). Per germline, CDR1 LNHDA and CDR2 SQIVND (reference sequence). Deletions cut 6 bases from V and 4 bases from J, with 13 bases between. This CDR3 is 14 amino acids long. The CDR3 DNA reads TGTGCCAGTAGGAACAGGGAAGGGTACAATGAGCAGTTCTTC. This translates into CASRNREGYNEQFF.

The rearrangement uses TRBV11-2 and TRBJ2-3; TRBD2 aligns across 9 bases. The germline gives CDR1 SGHAT, CDR2 FQNNGV. This CDR3 region has 18 residues. Trimming cost V 0 bases and J 9 bases; bases outside gene matches: 16. As DNA, the CDR3 is TGTGCCAGCAGCTTAGAGTGGGCGCTAGCGGGGCCCGGAGGAACGCAGTATTTT. Translation: CASSLEWALAGPGGTQYF.

This sequence joins TRBV9 and TRBJ2-2; TRBD2 might be the D (5 bases). Germline V gene sequence: CDR1 SGDLS, CDR2 YYNGEE. The CDR3 has 17 amino acids. The V gene lost 2 bases and the J gene lost 1 base, with 15 bases spanning the gap. CDR3 sequence (DNA): TGTGCCAGCAGCGTGCCTTCGGGAAAGCGGAACACCGGGGAGCTGTTTTTT. It yields the protein CASSVPSGKRNTGELFF.

The chain links TRBV12-3 or TRBV12-4 to TRBJ1-6; D is ambiguous. V was shortened by 3 bases and J by 4 bases, with 19 bases between the two germline ends. This CDR3 region has 18 residues. The DNA for the CDR3 is TGTGCCAGCAGTTTGAGTCCCGAGGGCCGCCCTTATAATTCACCCCTCCACTTT. This codes for CASSLSPEGRPYNSPLHF.

The V call is TRBV29-1, the J call TRBJ1-1; D not certain. The germline V gene has CDR1 SQVTM and CDR2 ANQGSEA. This CDR3 is built from 11 residues. V lost 6 bases to trimming and J lost 1 base, with 6 bases between them. The DNA of the CDR3 is TGCAGCGTGTTTAGGAACACTGAAGCTTTCTTT. Its protein product is CSVFRNTEAFF.

This clonotype was seen repeatedly, ten times or more. The V and J genes are TRBV20-1 and TRBJ2-7; unclear D gene. The CDR3 runs 13 residues. Trimming removed 3 bases at V and 3 bases at J, with 12 bases between. Germline CDR1 and CDR2: DFQATT and SNEGSKA (reference sequence). CDR3 sequence reads: CSASGTSGYEQYF. The DNA for the CDR3 is TGCAGTGCTAGTGGAACTTCGGGCTACGAGCAGTACTTC.

V gene TRBV27 combines with J gene TRBJ2-2, with TRBD1 identical over 9 bases. V trimming: 4 bases; J trimming: 6 bases; junction bases outside the gene matches: 12. CDR1 and CDR2 from the germline V gene are MNHEY and SMNVEV (reference sequence). The CDR3 loop spans 17 amino acids. The CDR3 DNA sequence: TGTGCCAGCAGTTCCCTGATGGGACAGGGCCTGGCCGGGGAGCTGTTTTTT. Amino acids: CASSSLMGQGLAGELFF.

This clonotype appeared many times. The V gene is TRBV2, the J gene TRBJ2-1; D perhaps matches TRBD1 (6 bases). This CDR3 has 14 residues. CDR1 and CDR2 from the germline V gene are SNHLY and FYNNEI. Trimming removed 7 bases at V and 6 bases at J, with 16 bases between. For the CDR3, the DNA is TGTGCCAGCATTGCAGGGACACAAGTCAATGAGCAGTTCTTC. Its protein is CASIAGTQVNEQFF.

Only a few counts were recorded for this clonotype. This chain connects TRBV11-2 to TRBJ2-7; D assignment may be TRBD1 or TRBD2 (6 bases each). V was pared by 5 bases and J by 3 bases, with 14 bases between. The germline gives CDR1 SGHAT, CDR2 FQNNGV. This CDR3 has 14 residues. This CDR3 reads CASSLGGGHYEQYF. The DNA of the CDR3 is TGTGCCAGCAGCCTCGGAGGGGGTCACTACGAGCAGTACTTC. Full variable domain (remainder filled in from reference TRBV11-2 and TRBJ2-7): EAGVAQSPRYKIIEKRQSVAFWCNPISGHATLYWYQQILGQGPKLLIQFQNNGVVDDSQLPKDRFSAERLKGVDSTLKIQPAKLEDSAVYLCASSLGGGHYEQYFGPGTRLTVT.

This chain uses TRBV12-3 or TRBV12-4 with TRBJ2-3; no clear D gene. With 7 bases removed from V and 0 bases from J, the gap between germline ends came to 8 bases. The CDR3 is made up of 13 amino acids. The CDR3 DNA reads as TGTGCCAGCACGGCGGCGAGCACAGATACGCAGTATTTT. Its translation: CASTAASTDTQYF.

This clonotype was seen a few times. The V and J genes are TRBV5-1 and TRBJ2-3, with 7 positions matching TRBD2. The V gene end was trimmed by 6 bases and the J gene end by 5 bases; junction bases not matched to a gene: 3. In germline, CDR1 is SGHRS, CDR2 YFSETQ. The CDR3 contains 12 residues. CDR3 DNA: TGCGCCAGCATGGGGGAGGGAGATACGCAGTATTTT. This sequence encodes CASMGEGDTQYF.

This clonotype was seen more than once but under ten times. The rearrangement links TRBV12-3 or TRBV12-4 to TRBJ2-1; the match to TRBD1 covers 7 bases. Losses at the gene ends were 5 bases for V and 9 bases for J; bases not matched to a gene: 13. This CDR3 is 15 amino acids long. The CDR3 region is CASSPDTGAVSEQFF. The CDR3 DNA reads as TGTGCCAGCAGTCCCGATACAGGGGCGGTTAGTGAGCAGTTCTTC.

This rearrangement joins TRBV7-2 to TRBJ2-5; 13 nucleotides line up with TRBD2. This CDR3 spans 16 amino acids. Germline CDR1 reads SGHTA; CDR2 reads FQGNSA. J gave up 6 bases and V 3 bases, and 7 bases lay outside the gene matches. CDR3 in amino acids: CASSFLTSGGSKTQYF. DNA for the CDR3: TGTGCCAGCAGCTTCCTGACTAGCGGGGGGTCGAAGACCCAGTACTTC.